This T cell receptor beta chain was sequenced in a study of T and B cells in COVID-19 patients. As for the study in general: Critical illness requiring mechanical ventilation or extracorporeal membrane oxygenation affected about 55% of the roughly 20 active-infection patients.

The study, taken as a whole, reports: In COVID-19 patients, T cell receptor beta variable and joining gene use was reportedly strongly skewed. The recovered cohort had roughly 2,200 exclusive TCR clusters, including a few dozen low generation probability clusters. No sequencing was yet done of CD4+, regulatory or CD8+ subsets, or of SARS-CoV-2-responsive or tetramer+ sorted cells.

Turning to this clonotype: Its antigen is still unknown.

This CDR3 has 18 amino acids. Germline V gene sequence: CDR1 MNHNY, CDR2 SVGAGI (reference sequence). Deletions cut 0 bases from V and 6 bases from J, with 23 bases between. Multiplex PCR with BIOMED2 TRB-A/B primer pools amplified TRB rearrangements. MiXCR, applied by TCRdb to the multiplex PCR reads, yields one record per CDR3 protein. The sample contains about 12,000 distinct CDR3 sequences, around 30% of which appear only once. Blood genomic DNA input for TRB amplification was roughly 230-550 ng. The source is a human donor who had recovered from COVID-19. Sequenced: blood. This chain links TRBV6-6 with TRBJ1-1, with D perhaps TRBD1 (5 bases). CDR3 loop: CASSYSKWGLGDPSEAFF. CDR3 nucleotide sequence: TGTGCCAGCAGTTACTCGAAGTGGGGTTTAGGGGACCCGTCTGAAGCTTTCTTT.